What follows are 25 T cell receptor beta chains derived from one specimen sequenced in a study of molecular identifiers for immune sequencing clone quantification. TCRdb independently ran MiXCR on the PCR reads; one entry per CDR3 protein. The table records about 640,000 distinct CDR3 sequences, less than 20% of them present only once. The sample was naive CD8+ T cells from blood, with Jurkat cell RNA spiked in. The subset: FACS-sorted CD8+CD4-CCR7+CD45RA+ naive T cells. These receptors were taken from a human donor in good health. Some libraries in this study had Jurkat cell RNA spiked in.

This clonotype was seen ten or more times. The chain joins TRBV6-6 to TRBJ2-3, with TRBD1 as a possible D gene (5 bases). CDR1 MNHNY and CDR2 SVGAGI come from the germline V gene (reference sequence). Trimming shortened V by 9 bases and J by 1 base, and 17 bases separated the two germline ends. The CDR3 spans 15 residues. The CDR3 DNA reads TGTGCCAGTACCGAGACAGTCGCAGGCACAGATACGCAGTATTTT. Its translation is CASTETVAGTDTQYF.

V is TRBV19 and J is TRBJ1-2, with 11 bases fitting TRBD1. This CDR3 spans 14 amino acids. Unmatched junction bases numbered 11, after V lost 10 bases and J lost 7 bases. Germline loops: CDR1 LNHDA, CDR2 SQIVND (reference sequence). CDR3 sequence (DNA): TGTGCCACTAGCGGGACAGGGGGTATGAGTGGCTACACCTTC. Translating gives CATSGTGGMSGYTF.

This clonotype was counted many times. The chain joins TRBV7-8 to TRBJ2-2; 9 nucleotides line up with TRBD1. Germline V gives CDR1 SGHVS, CDR2 FQNEAQ. The CDR3 extends over 18 amino acids. Germline trimming cut 5 bases from V and 3 bases from J; bases unmatched to any gene: 13. CDR3 sequence: CASSTIGIRDRDTGELFF. CDR3 in DNA: TGTGCCAGCAGCACGATTGGGATCCGGGACAGGGACACCGGGGAGCTGTTTTTT.

This clonotype has ten or more counts. The rearrangement uses TRBV6-2 or TRBV6-3 and TRBJ2-7; D gene unclear. This CDR3 has 13 residues. CDR1 is MNHEY, CDR2 SVGEGT, per germline. V lost 7 bases, J lost 5 bases, and 15 bases lay in between. The CDR3 spells CASNVGPGHEQYF. In DNA form, the CDR3 reads TGTGCCAGCAACGTAGGACCGGGCCACGAGCAGTACTTC.

This clonotype appeared many times. The germline gene is not matched at one end of the junction; a read error may be the cause. This chain connects TRBV28 to TRBJ2-4; 8 bases line up with TRBD1. Per germline, CDR1 MDHEN and CDR2 SYDVKM. The CDR3 is 12 residues long. CDR3 sequence: CASSLGQGKENF. The CDR3 coding sequence is TGTGCCAGCAGTTTAGGACAGGGTAAGGAGAACTTC.

This clonotype has at least ten counts. The rearrangement joins TRBV7-9 to TRBJ1-5; D unresolved. The CDR3 totals 15 residues. Germline V gene lookup returns CDR1 SEHNR and CDR2 FQNEAQ (reference sequence). With 4 bases removed from V and 3 bases from J, the gap between germline ends came to 13 bases. CDR3 protein: CASSSVGVANQPQHF. In nucleotides, the CDR3 is TGTGCCAGCAGCTCGGTTGGGGTGGCCAATCAGCCCCAGCATTTT.

This clonotype was detected a few times. This may be a read error, as it is one base from a much larger clone. V gene TRBV6-6 combines with J gene TRBJ1-1; no clear D. This CDR3 is 13 amino acids long. Germline V gives CDR1 MNHNY, CDR2 SVGAGI (reference sequence). CDR3 residues: CAGSYSPVSEAFF. DNA of the CDR3: TGTGCCGGCAGTTACTCCCCGGTCTCTGAAGCTTTCTTT.

The rearrangement uses TRBV9 and TRBJ2-3, with a tentative D call TRBD2 (7 bases). The CDR3 extends over 18 amino acids. Trimming shortened V by 0 bases and J by 2 bases, and 19 bases separated the two germline ends. Germline loops: CDR1 SGDLS, CDR2 YYNGEE. The CDR3 nucleotides read TGTGCCAGCAGCGTAGACAGGGAGGGATCCATGTTCACAGATACGCAGTATTTT. Amino acid sequence: CASSVDREGSMFTDTQYF.

The chain has TRBV4-3 and TRBJ2-5, with 11 bases fitting TRBD2. Germline values: CDR1 LGHNA, CDR2 YSLEER. The J segment lost 0 bases and the V segment lost 6 bases, leaving 3 bases of the junction unmatched. CDR3 size: 15 residues. CDR3 sequence (DNA): TGCGCCAGCAGTCCACTAGCGGGGGACCAAGAGACCCAGTACTTC. It yields the protein CASSPLAGDQETQYF.

CDR3 amino acids: CASSEGGEAFF. The CDR3 coding sequence is TGCGCCAGCAGTGAAGGGGGTGAAGCTTTCTTT. The chain couples TRBV10-2 to TRBJ1-1; D possibly corresponds to TRBD1 (6 bases). Germline V gives CDR1 WSHSY, CDR2 SAAADI. The CDR3 totals 11 residues. Trimming pared 3 bases from V and 7 bases from J, leaving 6 bases between.

The CDR3 here is CASSWGILVYEQYF. CDR3 bases: TGTGCCAGCAGCTGGGGCATTTTGGTCTACGAGCAGTACTTC. The rearrangement links TRBV7-9 to TRBJ2-7; tentative D call: TRBD1 (5 bases). V was cut by 4 bases and J by 3 bases, with 13 bases left in between. This CDR3 has 14 residues. The germline V gene encodes CDR1 SEHNR and CDR2 FQNEAQ (reference sequence).

This chain links TRBV7-9 with TRBJ2-2, with 8 positions matching TRBD2. The junction had 12 bases not matched to a gene; V was cut back by 5 bases and J by 4 bases. Per germline, CDR1 SEHNR and CDR2 FQNEAQ (reference sequence). The CDR3 contains 17 residues. CDR3 DNA: TGTGCCAGCAGCCCCACTAGCGGCCATTCAACCACCGGGGAGCTGTTTTTT. Its protein product is CASSPTSGHSTTGELFF.

In regard to this clonotype: A much larger clone is a single base away; this may be a read error. The chain is built from TRBV2 and TRBJ2-5; a possible D gene is TRBD1 (6 bases). CDR1 and CDR2 (germline): SNHLY, FYNNEI. The CDR3 spans 17 residues. The CDR3 nucleotides read TGTGCCAGCAGCCTAACGCTTGAAGTCAGGGGTCGAGAGACCCAGTGCTTC. Its translation: CASSLTLEVRGRETQCF.

This clonotype came up many times. The rearrangement joins TRBV18 to TRBJ2-1; D is unresolved. Germline values: CDR1 KGHSH, CDR2 LQKENI. There are 14 residues in the CDR3. The V end lost 2 bases, the J end lost 6 bases, and 11 bases lay between the germline ends. The DNA of the CDR3 is TGTGCCAGCTCACCAGGAGAAGAGGTCAATGAGCAGTTCTTC. Translating it yields CASSPGEEVNEQFF.

This clonotype was counted at least ten times. This sequence joins TRBV7-9 and TRBJ2-3; D remains ambiguous. The V gene lost 3 bases and the J gene lost 1 base, with 14 bases spanning the gap. CDR1 is SEHNR and CDR2 is FQNEAQ in the germline V gene (reference sequence). The CDR3 length is 16 residues. This chain's CDR3 is CASSFQADQGTDTQYF. The CDR3 nucleotides read TGTGCCAGCAGCTTTCAGGCAGACCAAGGCACAGATACGCAGTATTTT.

This clonotype appeared many times. J is TRBJ2-2 and V is TRBV21-1. TRBV21-1 has pseudogene status. The CDR3 contains 19 residues. The CDR3 coding sequence is TGTGCCAGCAGCATCCAGAGAGGCCTAACCACGTGGAACACCGGGGAGCTGTTTTTT. It encodes CASSIQRGLTTWNTGELFF.

As for this clonotype: The junction does not match germline at one end; this may be a read error. The chain combines TRBV28 with TRBJ2-5; D unresolved. The germline V gene has CDR1 MDHEN and CDR2 SYDVKM. The CDR3 is made up of 14 amino acids. CDR3 sequence (DNA): TGTGCCGGCAGCCAAGGATCCACACATGAGACCCAGTACTTC. Translating it yields CAGSQGSTHETQYF.

This clonotype was counted ten times or more. The chain combines TRBV7-9 with TRBJ2-7; TRBD2 agrees at 7 bases. In germline, CDR1 is SEHNR, CDR2 FQNEAQ (reference sequence). This CDR3 is 14 amino acids long. J lost 5 bases, V lost 2 bases, and 6 bases had no gene match. For the CDR3, the DNA is TGTGCCAGCAGCTTACCTGAGCGGGGAGACGAGCAGTACTTC. Protein sequence: CASSLPERGDEQYF.

This clonotype was recorded at least ten times. The V call is TRBV6-5, the J call TRBJ1-1; tentatively, D is TRBD1 (6 bases). V was shortened by 1 base and J by 8 bases, with 11 bases between the two germline ends. The CDR3 length is 13 residues. Germline CDR1 is MNHEY and CDR2 is SVGAGI. The CDR3 DNA is TGTGCCAGCAGTTACTTAGGGGGATCAGAAGCTTTCTTT. It yields the protein CASSYLGGSEAFF.

As regards this clonotype: Given the absence of the conserved phenylalanine or tryptophan at the CDR3 end, a read error is likely. V is TRBV5-3 and J is TRBJ2-7; D is uncertain. TRBV5-3 is an open reading frame, and its role is uncertain. The CDR3 has 12 residues. In nucleotides, the CDR3 is TGTGCCAGCAGCTTGTTTGGCTACGAGCAGTACCTC. Translated: CASSLFGYEQYL.

The CDR3 sequence: CATSRDGEETQYF. DNA of the CDR3: TGTGCCACCAGCAGAGATGGAGAAGAGACCCAGTACTTC. This chain joins TRBV15 and TRBJ2-5, with D unresolved. V was clipped by 0 bases and J by 3 bases, with 5 bases between them. Germline loops: CDR1 LNHNV, CDR2 YYDKDF (reference sequence). The CDR3 sequence is 13 residues long.

In the case of this clonotype: A much larger clone differs from this one at a single base, so this may be a read error. The rearrangement uses TRBV5-5 and TRBJ1-1; D not resolved. This CDR3 region has 14 residues. CDR1 and CDR2 from the germline V gene are SGHKS and YYEKEE (reference sequence). The V gene lost 0 bases and the J gene lost 3 bases, with 9 bases spanning the gap. The CDR3 DNA sequence: TGTGCCAGCAGCTTGGAGGGTCTGGACACTGAAGCTTTCTTT. As protein: CASSLEGLDTEAFF. The full variable domain, with the rest looked up from reference TRBV5-5 and TRBJ1-1, is DAGVTQSPTHLIKTRGQQVTLRCSPISGHKSVSWYQQVLGQGPQFIFQYYEKEERGRGNFPDRFSARQFPNYSSELNVNALLLGDSALYLCASSLEGLDTEAFFGQGTRLTVV.

The table lists this clonotype with many counts. The gene calls are TRBV16 and TRBJ1-5; possible D gene TRBD1, 6 bases. V gave up 3 bases and J gave up 3 bases, with 15 bases separating them. Germline assignment: CDR1 KGHSY and CDR2 FQNENV. This CDR3 comprises 16 residues. CDR3 sequence (DNA): TGTGCCAGCAGCCACCCCGGGACAACCAACAATCAGCCCCAGCATTTT. It codes for CASSHPGTTNNQPQHF.

Worth noting for this clonotype: The junction does not match germline at one end; this may be a read error. The V gene is TRBV24-1, the J gene TRBJ1-1; 11 bases are shared with TRBD1. The CDR3 covers 16 residues. Germline V gene data show CDR1 as KGHDR and CDR2 as SFDVKD. CDR3 DNA: TGTGCCACCAGTGCAAGCGGACAGGGGGCCAAAACTGAAGCTTCCTTT. It translates to CATSASGQGAKTEASF.

This clonotype showed up many times. This chain uses TRBV5-4 with TRBJ1-1, with a possible D match to TRBD1 (5 bases). Germline values: CDR1 SGHNT, CDR2 YYREEE (reference sequence). V was cut by 1 base and J by 5 bases, with 12 bases left in between. There are 14 residues in the CDR3. CDR3 residues: CASSLSAGGTEAFF. CDR3 in DNA: TGTGCCAGCAGCTTGTCCGCGGGGGGTACTGAAGCTTTCTTT.